This is a list of T cell receptor beta chains from one sample in a study of T cells in localized non-small cell lung cancer. The assay was immunoSEQ multiplex PCR, and TCRdb's table has in-frame clones only and misses some. Among 90,000 to 100,000 clones listed, approximately 91% were seen once. Here the sequenced sample was PBMCs, taken before any cancer treatment. Receptors originate from a woman aged 35 to 70 with stage II squamous cell lung carcinoma. The CDR3 runs from the conserved cysteine through the conserved F or W. The D gene is left open where the match is weak. Some rows mark clone size as missing; the rest say once, few, many or name a class of expanded clone.

j_gene: TRBJ1-6; abundance: -; v_gene: TRBV5-1; d_gene: TRBD1; CDR3aa: CASSLEGDRASPLHF; CDR3nt: TGCGCCAGCAGCTTGGAGGGGGACAGGGCTTCACCCCTCCACTTT
j_gene: TRBJ2-3; abundance: once; v_gene: TRBV7-6; d_gene: -; CDR3aa: CASSLGADSRTDTQYF; CDR3nt: TGTGCCAGCAGCCTAGGGGCGGATTCCAGAACAGATACGCAGTATTTT
j_gene: TRBJ1-3; abundance: -; v_gene: TRBV7-8; d_gene: TRBD1; CDR3aa: CASSAHGTAGNTIYF; CDR3nt: TGTGCCAGCAGCGCCCACGGGACAGCTGGAAACACCATATATTTT
j_gene: TRBJ1-1; abundance: -; v_gene: TRBV29-1; d_gene: -; CDR3aa: CSGSGGNTEAFF; CDR3nt: TGCAGCGGGAGCGGGGGGAACACTGAAGCTTTCTTT
j_gene: TRBJ1-1; abundance: -; v_gene: TRBV5-1; d_gene: -; CDR3aa: CASSLAEFLAEAFF; CDR3nt: TGCGCCAGCAGCTTGGCCGAATTCTTAGCTGAAGCTTTCTTT
j_gene: TRBJ2-3; abundance: few; v_gene: TRBV6-1; d_gene: TRBD2; CDR3aa: CASKERGGPDTQYF; CDR3nt: TGTGCCAGCAAGGAGCGGGGGGGCCCAGATACGCAGTATTTT
j_gene: TRBJ1-2; abundance: once; v_gene: TRBV28; d_gene: -; CDR3aa: CASSTQGANYGYTF; CDR3nt: TGTGCCAGCAGTACCCAGGGAGCTAACTATGGCTACACCTTC
j_gene: TRBJ2-2; abundance: -; v_gene: TRBV28; d_gene: TRBD2; CDR3aa: CASRGGSGTGELFF; CDR3nt: TGTGCCTCTCGGGGAGGGAGTGGCACCGGGGAGCTGTTTTTT
j_gene: TRBJ2-3; abundance: -; v_gene: TRBV2; d_gene: -; CDR3aa: CASSIGTDTQYF; CDR3nt: TGTGCCAGCAGCATAGGCACAGATACGCAGTATTTT
j_gene: TRBJ1-2; abundance: -; v_gene: TRBV29-1; d_gene: TRBD1; CDR3aa: CSAGTQGAGYGYTF; CDR3nt: TGCAGCGCTGGGACACAGGGGGCGGGCTATGGCTACACCTTC
j_gene: TRBJ1-5; abundance: -; v_gene: TRBV27; d_gene: -; CDR3aa: CASSPAGGGQAQPQHF; CDR3nt: TGTGCCAGCAGTCCGGCCGGCGGGGGGCAGGCTCAGCCCCAGCATTTT
j_gene: TRBJ2-1; abundance: -; v_gene: TRBV25-1; d_gene: -; CDR3aa: CASSEGGISYNEQFF; CDR3nt: TGTGCCAGCAGTGAAGGCGGAATCTCCTACAATGAGCAGTTCTTC
j_gene: TRBJ1-2; abundance: -; v_gene: TRBV29-1; d_gene: -; CDR3aa: CSVITGTQRGYTF; CDR3nt: TGCAGCGTCATTACCGGGACCCAAAGGGGCTACACCTTC
j_gene: TRBJ1-5; abundance: -; v_gene: TRBV6-1; d_gene: TRBD1; CDR3aa: CASSDRGASNQPQHF; CDR3nt: TGTGCCAGCAGCGACAGGGGAGCTAGCAATCAGCCCCAGCATTTT
j_gene: TRBJ2-7; abundance: once; v_gene: TRBV5-4; d_gene: -; CDR3aa: CASRNPWGREQYF; CDR3nt: TGTGCCAGCAGAAACCCCTGGGGGCGCGAGCAGTACTTC
j_gene: TRBJ1-1; abundance: -; v_gene: TRBV2; d_gene: TRBD1; CDR3aa: CASSFRDRDTEAFF; CDR3nt: TGTGCCAGCAGTTTCCGGGACAGAGACACTGAAGCTTTCTTT
j_gene: TRBJ1-4; abundance: once; v_gene: TRBV19; d_gene: -; CDR3aa: CASSPNRDEKLFF; CDR3nt: TGTGCCAGTAGCCCGAATCGGGATGAAAAACTGTTTTTT
j_gene: TRBJ2-5; abundance: -; v_gene: TRBV6-1; d_gene: -; CDR3aa: CASSLGPQETQYF; CDR3nt: TGTGCCAGCAGTTTGGGACCTCAAGAGACCCAGTACTTC
j_gene: TRBJ2-3; abundance: -; v_gene: TRBV5-4; d_gene: -; CDR3aa: CASSLGLPPTDTQYF; CDR3nt: TGTGCCAGCAGCTTGGGCCTCCCCCCCACAGATACGCAGTATTTT
j_gene: TRBJ1-1; abundance: -; v_gene: TRBV30; d_gene: TRBD1; CDR3aa: CAWKITGTVREAFF; CDR3nt: TGTGCCTGGAAAATTACGGGGACAGTCCGAGAAGCTTTCTTT
j_gene: TRBJ2-2; abundance: -; v_gene: TRBV15; d_gene: TRBD1; CDR3aa: CATTPDRTNTGELFF; CDR3nt: TGTGCCACCACCCCGGACAGGACGAACACCGGGGAGCTGTTTTTT
j_gene: TRBJ2-6; abundance: -; v_gene: TRBV5-1; d_gene: -; CDR3aa: CASTGSGANVLTF; CDR3nt: TGCGCCAGCACTGGTTCTGGGGCCAACGTCCTGACTTTC
j_gene: TRBJ1-4; abundance: -; v_gene: TRBV5-1; d_gene: TRBD1; CDR3aa: CASSLWTGVDEKLFF; CDR3nt: TGCGCCAGCAGCTTGTGGACAGGGGTTGATGAAAAACTGTTTTTT
j_gene: TRBJ2-3; abundance: once; v_gene: TRBV6-1; d_gene: TRBD2; CDR3aa: CASSGEGLRGTDTQYF; CDR3nt: TGTGCCAGCAGTGGGGAGGGACTAAGGGGCACAGATACGCAGTATTTT
j_gene: TRBJ2-7; abundance: -; v_gene: TRBV29-1; d_gene: -; CDR3aa: CSVQIDSSYEQYF; CDR3nt: TGCAGCGTCCAAATAGACAGTTCCTACGAGCAGTACTTC
j_gene: TRBJ2-5; abundance: -; v_gene: TRBV28; d_gene: -; CDR3aa: CASSRGETQYF; CDR3nt: TGTGCCAGCAGTAGGGGGGAGACCCAGTACTTC
j_gene: TRBJ2-1; abundance: -; v_gene: TRBV29-1; d_gene: TRBD2; CDR3aa: CSVGGGGRLSGYNEQFF; CDR3nt: TGCAGCGTTGGGGGGGGAGGAAGGTTAAGCGGGTACAATGAGCAGTTCTTC
j_gene: TRBJ1-6; abundance: -; v_gene: TRBV2; d_gene: TRBD1; CDR3aa: CASRVGTGQGTPPVGALHF; CDR3nt: TGTGCCAGCAGGGTCGGGACGGGACAGGGTACCCCCCCGGTTGGAGCCCTCCACTTT
j_gene: TRBJ1-4; abundance: -; v_gene: TRBV5-6; d_gene: -; CDR3aa: CASSLGPKEKLFF; CDR3nt: TGTGCCAGCAGCTTGGGACCCAAGGAAAAACTGTTTTTT
j_gene: TRBJ1-1; abundance: -; v_gene: TRBV2; d_gene: TRBD1; CDR3aa: CASSGDRAGTEAFF; CDR3nt: TGTGCCAGCAGTGGGGACAGGGCAGGCACTGAAGCTTTCTTT
j_gene: TRBJ1-2; abundance: few; v_gene: TRBV11-2; d_gene: -; CDR3aa: CASSLDLRYTTYGYTF; CDR3nt: TGTGCCAGCAGCTTAGATCTACGGTACACAACCTATGGCTACACCTTC
j_gene: TRBJ1-2; abundance: -; v_gene: TRBV7-6; d_gene: -; CDR3aa: CASSLGPSSNYGYTF; CDR3nt: TGTGCCAGCAGCTTAGGACCGAGTTCTAACTATGGCTACACCTTC
j_gene: TRBJ2-3; abundance: -; v_gene: TRBV29-1; d_gene: -; CDR3aa: CSVFFAHVGTDTQYF; CDR3nt: TGCAGCGTTTTTTTTGCCCACGTGGGCACAGATACGCAGTATTTT
j_gene: TRBJ2-7; abundance: -; v_gene: TRBV7-7; d_gene: -; CDR3aa: CATGTNSYEQYF; CDR3nt: TGTGCTACCGGGACAAACTCCTACGAGCAGTACTTC
j_gene: TRBJ2-1; abundance: -; v_gene: TRBV29-1; d_gene: TRBD1; CDR3aa: CSAHRGINEQFF; CDR3nt: TGCAGCGCCCACAGGGGAATAAATGAGCAGTTCTTC
j_gene: TRBJ2-7; abundance: -; v_gene: TRBV6-5; d_gene: -; CDR3aa: CASSPKRRGPKEQYF; CDR3nt: TGTGCCAGCAGTCCTAAGAGGCGGGGCCCCAAAGAGCAGTACTTC
j_gene: TRBJ2-7; abundance: -; v_gene: TRBV4-1; d_gene: -; CDR3aa: CASSQRGSYEQYF; CDR3nt: TGCGCCAGCAGCCAACGAGGTTCCTACGAGCAGTACTTC
j_gene: TRBJ2-2; abundance: -; v_gene: TRBV27; d_gene: -; CDR3aa: CASRPGGVAGELFF; CDR3nt: TGTGCCAGCCGACCCGGAGGGGTGGCCGGGGAGCTGTTTTTT
j_gene: TRBJ1-6; abundance: -; v_gene: TRBV28; d_gene: -; CDR3aa: CASSDRLGYNSPLHF; CDR3nt: TGTGCCAGCAGTGACCGCCTCGGATATAATTCACCCCTCCACTTT
j_gene: TRBJ1-2; abundance: -; v_gene: TRBV30; d_gene: -; CDR3aa: CAWSVLGGYGYTF; CDR3nt: TGTGCCTGGAGTGTACTAGGTGGATATGGCTACACCTTC
j_gene: TRBJ2-5; abundance: -; v_gene: TRBV30; d_gene: -; CDR3aa: CAWRAPGGGETQYF; CDR3nt: TGTGCCTGGAGGGCCCCCGGGGGCGGGGAGACCCAGTACTTC
j_gene: TRBJ2-1; abundance: -; v_gene: TRBV25-1; d_gene: -; CDR3aa: CASSYGGIQQFF; CDR3nt: TGTGCCAGCAGCTACGGGGGTATCCAGCAGTTCTTC
j_gene: TRBJ1-2; abundance: -; v_gene: TRBV18; d_gene: -; CDR3aa: CASSPRAEANYGYTF; CDR3nt: TGTGCCAGCTCACCAAGGGCTGAAGCTAACTATGGCTACACCTTC
j_gene: TRBJ1-3; abundance: -; v_gene: TRBV30; d_gene: -; CDR3aa: CAWRATGVVRDTIYF; CDR3nt: TGTGCCTGGAGGGCCACGGGGGTAGTAAGAGACACCATATATTTT
j_gene: TRBJ2-5; abundance: -; v_gene: TRBV5-1; d_gene: TRBD2; CDR3aa: CASSLAISQAGPQETQYF; CDR3nt: TGCGCCAGCAGCTTGGCCATTTCGCAAGCGGGACCCCAAGAGACCCAGTACTTC
j_gene: TRBJ2-5; abundance: -; v_gene: TRBV2; d_gene: TRBD2; CDR3aa: CASGGLARETQYF; CDR3nt: TGTGCCAGCGGAGGACTAGCGAGGGAGACCCAGTACTTC
j_gene: TRBJ2-2; abundance: -; v_gene: TRBV6-4; d_gene: -; CDR3aa: CASSVLLGNGELFF; CDR3nt: TGTGCCAGCAGTGTCTTACTAGGAAACGGGGAGCTGTTTTTT
j_gene: TRBJ1-2; abundance: -; v_gene: TRBV19; d_gene: TRBD1; CDR3aa: CASSLGQGFNNYGYTF; CDR3nt: TGTGCCAGTAGCTTAGGACAGGGATTCAACAATTATGGCTACACCTTC
j_gene: TRBJ1-4; abundance: -; v_gene: TRBV15; d_gene: -; CDR3aa: CATSRGFSATNEKLFF; CDR3nt: TGTGCCACCAGCAGAGGTTTCAGTGCAACTAATGAAAAACTGTTTTTT
j_gene: TRBJ2-1; abundance: -; v_gene: TRBV7-2; d_gene: TRBD2; CDR3aa: CASSLLAGLNEQFF; CDR3nt: TGTGCCAGCAGCTTGCTAGCGGGACTCAATGAGCAGTTCTTC
j_gene: TRBJ2-7; abundance: few; v_gene: TRBV14; d_gene: -; CDR3aa: CASSATRTGYEQYF; CDR3nt: TGTGCCAGCAGCGCGACTAGAACTGGTTACGAGCAGTACTTC
j_gene: TRBJ2-6; abundance: -; v_gene: TRBV6-5; d_gene: -; CDR3aa: CASLPSHSGANVLTF; CDR3nt: TGTGCCAGCTTACCTTCCCATTCTGGGGCCAACGTCCTGACTTTC
j_gene: TRBJ2-1; abundance: -; v_gene: TRBV28; d_gene: -; CDR3aa: CASSLLSGGVYNEQFF; CDR3nt: TGTGCCAGCAGTTTATTATCTGGCGGGGTTTACAATGAGCAGTTCTTC
j_gene: TRBJ1-2; abundance: -; v_gene: TRBV6-5; d_gene: -; CDR3aa: CASSPTGSTNYGYTF; CDR3nt: TGTGCCAGCAGCCCAACAGGGTCGACAAACTATGGCTACACCTTC
j_gene: TRBJ2-1; abundance: -; v_gene: TRBV7-6; d_gene: TRBD1; CDR3aa: CASSPDRIYNEQFF; CDR3nt: TGTGCCAGCAGCCCGGACAGGATATACAATGAGCAGTTCTTC
j_gene: TRBJ2-2; abundance: -; v_gene: TRBV7-2; d_gene: -; CDR3aa: CASSLNPLTGELFF; CDR3nt: TGTGCCAGCAGCTTAAATCCACTCACCGGGGAGCTGTTTTTT